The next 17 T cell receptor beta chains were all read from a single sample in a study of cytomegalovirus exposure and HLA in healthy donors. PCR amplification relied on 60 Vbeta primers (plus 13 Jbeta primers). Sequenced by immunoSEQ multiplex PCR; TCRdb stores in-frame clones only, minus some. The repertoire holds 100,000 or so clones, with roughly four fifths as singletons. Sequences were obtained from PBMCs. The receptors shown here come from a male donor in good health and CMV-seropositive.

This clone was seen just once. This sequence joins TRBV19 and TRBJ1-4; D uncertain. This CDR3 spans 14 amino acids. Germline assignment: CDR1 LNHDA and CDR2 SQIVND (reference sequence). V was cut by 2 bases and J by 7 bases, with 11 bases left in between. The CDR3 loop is CASSIMWLFEKLFF. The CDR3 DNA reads TGTGCCAGTAGTATAATGTGGCTCTTTGAAAAACTGTTTTTT.

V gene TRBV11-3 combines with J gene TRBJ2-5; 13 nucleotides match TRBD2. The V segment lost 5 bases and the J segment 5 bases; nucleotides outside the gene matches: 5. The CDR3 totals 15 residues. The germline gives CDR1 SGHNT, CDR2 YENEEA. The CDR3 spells CASSPTSGGRETQYF. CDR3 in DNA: TGTGCCAGCAGCCCGACTAGCGGGGGGCGGGAGACCCAGTACTTC.

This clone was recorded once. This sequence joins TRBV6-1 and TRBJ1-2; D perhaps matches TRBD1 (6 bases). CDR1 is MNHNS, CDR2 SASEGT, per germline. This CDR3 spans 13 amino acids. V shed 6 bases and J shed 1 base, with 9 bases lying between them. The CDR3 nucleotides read TGTGCCAGCAGCGACAGGTTTAACTATGGCTACACCTTC. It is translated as CASSDRFNYGYTF.

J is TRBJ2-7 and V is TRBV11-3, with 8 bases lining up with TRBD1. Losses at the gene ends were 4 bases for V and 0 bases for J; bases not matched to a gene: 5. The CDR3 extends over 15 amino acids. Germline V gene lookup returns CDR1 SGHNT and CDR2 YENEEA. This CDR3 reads CASSSRTGSSYEQYF. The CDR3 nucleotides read TGTGCCAGCAGCTCCCGGACAGGGAGCTCCTACGAGCAGTACTTC.

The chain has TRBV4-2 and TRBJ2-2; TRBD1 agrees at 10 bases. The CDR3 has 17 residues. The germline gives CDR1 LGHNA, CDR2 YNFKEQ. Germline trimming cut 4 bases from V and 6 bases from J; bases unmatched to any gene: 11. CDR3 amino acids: CASSLPTGTGVSGELFF. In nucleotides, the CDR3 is TGTGCCAGCAGCCTACCGACCGGGACAGGGGTTTCCGGGGAGCTGTTTTTT.

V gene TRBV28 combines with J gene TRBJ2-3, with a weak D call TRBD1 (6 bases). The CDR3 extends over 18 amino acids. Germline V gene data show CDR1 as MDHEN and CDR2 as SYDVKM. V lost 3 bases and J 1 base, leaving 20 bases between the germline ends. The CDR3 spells CASSFLQGAVQGTDTQYF. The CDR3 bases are TGTGCCAGCAGTTTTTTACAGGGAGCCGTCCAAGGCACAGATACGCAGTATTTT.

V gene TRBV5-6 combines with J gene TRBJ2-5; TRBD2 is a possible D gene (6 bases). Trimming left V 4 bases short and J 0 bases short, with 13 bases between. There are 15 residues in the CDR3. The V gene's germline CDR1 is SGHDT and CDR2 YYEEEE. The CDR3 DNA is TGTGCCAGCAGCCCCATGGGGAGGTACCAAGAGACCCAGTACTTC. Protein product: CASSPMGRYQETQYF.

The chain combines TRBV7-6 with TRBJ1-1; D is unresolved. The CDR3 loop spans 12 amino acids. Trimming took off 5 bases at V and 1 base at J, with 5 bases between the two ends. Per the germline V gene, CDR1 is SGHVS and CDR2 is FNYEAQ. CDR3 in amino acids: CASSAGNTEAFF. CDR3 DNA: TGTGCCAGCAGCGCCGGGAACACTGAAGCTTTCTTT.

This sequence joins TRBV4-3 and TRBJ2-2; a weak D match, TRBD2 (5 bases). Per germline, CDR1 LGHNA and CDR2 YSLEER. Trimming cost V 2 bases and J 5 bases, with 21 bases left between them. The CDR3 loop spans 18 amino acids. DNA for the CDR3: TGCGCCAGCAGCCAAAATAGTGAGGGTTTCATTATTACCGGGGAGCTGTTTTTT. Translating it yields CASSQNSEGFIITGELFF.

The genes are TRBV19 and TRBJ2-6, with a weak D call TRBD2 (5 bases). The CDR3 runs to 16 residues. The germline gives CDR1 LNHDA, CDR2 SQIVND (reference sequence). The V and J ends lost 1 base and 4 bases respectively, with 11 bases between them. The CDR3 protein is CASSIGLGSGANVLTF. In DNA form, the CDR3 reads TGTGCCAGTAGTATAGGATTAGGGAGCGGGGCCAACGTCCTGACTTTC.

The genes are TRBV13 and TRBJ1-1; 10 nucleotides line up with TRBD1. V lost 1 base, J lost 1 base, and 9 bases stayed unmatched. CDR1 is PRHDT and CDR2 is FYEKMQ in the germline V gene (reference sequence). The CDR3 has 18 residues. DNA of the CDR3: TGTGCCAGCAGCTTAGATAGTAGGACAGGGGGTTCGAACACTGAAGCTTTCTTT. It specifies CASSLDSRTGGSNTEAFF.

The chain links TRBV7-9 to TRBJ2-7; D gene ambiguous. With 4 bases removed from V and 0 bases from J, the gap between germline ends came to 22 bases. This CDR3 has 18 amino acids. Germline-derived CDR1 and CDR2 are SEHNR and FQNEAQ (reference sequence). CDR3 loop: CASSYGLNTAQSSYEQYF. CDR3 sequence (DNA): TGTGCCAGCAGCTATGGGCTGAACACCGCCCAGAGCTCCTACGAGCAGTACTTC.

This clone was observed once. The DNA of the CDR3 is TGTGCCAGCAGCCAAGAGATCCGACAGGGGTATGGCTACACCTTC. The encoded protein is CASSQEIRQGYGYTF. The V gene is TRBV4-2, the J gene TRBJ1-2, with 8 nucleotides matching TRBD1. The V segment lost 0 bases and the J segment 5 bases; nucleotides outside the gene matches: 5. The germline CDR1 and CDR2 sequences are LGHNA and YNFKEQ. The CDR3 consists of 15 residues.

In DNA form, the CDR3 reads TGTGCCAGCAGCATCTCCAGACAAACCAATCAGCCCCAGCATTTT. Protein product: CASSISRQTNQPQHF. This chain links TRBV2 with TRBJ1-5, with D uncertain. Germline V gene data show CDR1 as SNHLY and CDR2 as FYNNEI. V was clipped by 6 bases and J by 3 bases, with 15 bases between them. This CDR3 spans 15 amino acids.

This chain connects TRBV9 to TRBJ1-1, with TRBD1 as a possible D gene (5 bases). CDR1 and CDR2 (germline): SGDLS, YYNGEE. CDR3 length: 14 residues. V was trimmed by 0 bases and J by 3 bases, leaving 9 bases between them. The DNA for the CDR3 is TGTGCCAGCAGCGTAGGCCCGGGGGACACTGAAGCTTTCTTT. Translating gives CASSVGPGDTEAFF.

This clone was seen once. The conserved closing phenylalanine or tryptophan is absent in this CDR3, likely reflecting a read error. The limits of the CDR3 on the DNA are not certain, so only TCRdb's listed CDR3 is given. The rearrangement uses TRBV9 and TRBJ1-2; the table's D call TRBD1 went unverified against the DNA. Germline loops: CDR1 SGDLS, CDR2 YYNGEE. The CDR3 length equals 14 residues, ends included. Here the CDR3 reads CASSVNYRTGIKFS.

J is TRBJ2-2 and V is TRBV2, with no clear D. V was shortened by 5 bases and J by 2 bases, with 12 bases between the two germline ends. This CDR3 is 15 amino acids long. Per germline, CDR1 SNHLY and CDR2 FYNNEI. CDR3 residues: CASSLRESNTGELFF. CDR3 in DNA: TGTGCCAGCAGTTTACGTGAGTCTAACACCGGGGAGCTGTTTTTT.